This is a list of T cell receptor beta chains from one sample in a study of T cell repertoires in cytomegalovirus infection. MiXCR, applied by TCRdb to the reads, yields one record per CDR3 protein. The sample consists of about 260,000 distinct CDR3 sequences, roughly an eighth of them appearing once. The material sequenced was PBMCs. All receptors derive from a human donor in good health (CMV status not recorded). Some clones in this sample may be carry-over from other donors' samples. CDR3s include the opening cysteine and the closing phenylalanine or tryptophan. A D gene is named only where the DNA matches it firmly. For some rows the clone size is stated as once, few or many, or as a class when expanded; others skip it.

v_call: TRBV6-2/TRBV6-3
j_call: TRBJ2-1
cdr3_length: 15
clone_size: many
d_call: TRBD2
cdr3_aa: CASSTPRGGRDEQFF

v_call: TRBV7-2
j_call: TRBJ2-2
cdr3_length: 15
clone_size: many
d_call: -
cdr3_aa: CASSLTGDEFGELFF

v_call: TRBV7-2
j_call: TRBJ2-7
cdr3_length: 16
clone_size: many
d_call: TRBD1
cdr3_aa: CASSFREGQGLYEQYF

v_call: TRBV10-3
j_call: TRBJ2-5
cdr3_length: 15
clone_size: few
d_call: TRBD2
cdr3_aa: CAISGTSGALETQYF

v_call: TRBV4-3
j_call: TRBJ1-4
cdr3_length: 16
clone_size: -
d_call: -
cdr3_aa: CASSRNLRAANEKLFF

v_call: TRBV6-2/TRBV6-3
j_call: TRBJ1-4
cdr3_length: 16
clone_size: few
d_call: -
cdr3_aa: CASSYSQGRLNEKLFF

v_call: TRBV6-2/TRBV6-3
j_call: TRBJ2-1
cdr3_length: 15
clone_size: many
d_call: TRBD2
cdr3_aa: CASSTGLAGNNEQFF

v_call: TRBV4-1
j_call: TRBJ1-5
cdr3_length: 15
clone_size: many
d_call: -
cdr3_aa: CASSFRLTGNQPQHF

v_call: TRBV20-1
j_call: TRBJ2-2
cdr3_length: 14
clone_size: once
d_call: -
cdr3_aa: CSAGGDRNTGELFF

v_call: TRBV7-2
j_call: TRBJ1-1
cdr3_length: 13
clone_size: many
d_call: -
cdr3_aa: CASRPQGNTEAFF

v_call: TRBV6-1
j_call: TRBJ2-1
cdr3_length: 14
clone_size: many
d_call: -
cdr3_aa: CAAARGNEANEQFF

v_call: TRBV6-5
j_call: TRBJ1-3
cdr3_length: 12
clone_size: -
d_call: -
cdr3_aa: CASKASGNTIYF

v_call: TRBV29-1
j_call: TRBJ2-1
cdr3_length: 13
clone_size: -
d_call: -
cdr3_aa: CSVEDGQGLEQFF

v_call: TRBV20-1
j_call: TRBJ1-1
cdr3_length: 12
clone_size: few
d_call: -
cdr3_aa: CSAHSGDTEAFF

v_call: TRBV7-2
j_call: TRBJ2-7
cdr3_length: 17
clone_size: many
d_call: TRBD1
cdr3_aa: CASSFDLRQGANYEQYF

v_call: TRBV2
j_call: TRBJ2-1
cdr3_length: 13
clone_size: -
d_call: -
cdr3_aa: CASSTGTFNEQFF

v_call: TRBV12-3/TRBV12-4
j_call: TRBJ1-5
cdr3_length: 13
clone_size: many
d_call: -
cdr3_aa: CASSLTVHQPQHF

v_call: TRBV7-9
j_call: TRBJ2-5
cdr3_length: 16
clone_size: -
d_call: -
cdr3_aa: CASSPPLMSLQETQYF

v_call: TRBV28
j_call: TRBJ1-4
cdr3_length: 18
clone_size: -
d_call: TRBD1
cdr3_aa: CASSPLPRDRGSNEKLFF

v_call: TRBV12-3/TRBV12-4
j_call: TRBJ2-7
cdr3_length: 16
clone_size: -
d_call: TRBD2
cdr3_aa: CASRRRSGTSVSEQYF

v_call: TRBV20-1
j_call: TRBJ2-1
cdr3_length: 15
clone_size: few
d_call: TRBD2
cdr3_aa: CSASGGLAGVLEQFF

v_call: TRBV29-1
j_call: TRBJ2-1
cdr3_length: 12
clone_size: -
d_call: -
cdr3_aa: CSVEIGRNEQFF

v_call: TRBV6-5
j_call: TRBJ2-1
cdr3_length: 18
clone_size: -
d_call: TRBD2
cdr3_aa: CASSYGWLAGGKGNEQFF

v_call: TRBV10-1
j_call: TRBJ1-4
cdr3_length: 15
clone_size: few
d_call: TRBD1
cdr3_aa: CASSESGTGEEKLFF

v_call: TRBV2
j_call: TRBJ2-2
cdr3_length: 13
clone_size: many
d_call: -
cdr3_aa: CASSSDSTGELFF

v_call: TRBV5-1
j_call: TRBJ2-1
cdr3_length: 13
clone_size: many
d_call: -
cdr3_aa: CASSFLTGTEQFF

v_call: TRBV5-4
j_call: TRBJ2-7
cdr3_length: 14
clone_size: few
d_call: -
cdr3_aa: CASSNRVSSYEQYF

v_call: TRBV20-1
j_call: TRBJ2-5
cdr3_length: 15
clone_size: -
d_call: -
cdr3_aa: CSARDRLGGLGSQYF

v_call: TRBV7-9
j_call: TRBJ1-4
cdr3_length: 15
clone_size: many
d_call: -
cdr3_aa: CASSLFQGNNEKLFF

v_call: TRBV2
j_call: TRBJ1-5
cdr3_length: 14
clone_size: many
d_call: -
cdr3_aa: CASSGRFSNQPQHF

v_call: TRBV7-9
j_call: TRBJ2-7
cdr3_length: 14
clone_size: many
d_call: -
cdr3_aa: CASSLARGLHEQYF

v_call: TRBV7-6
j_call: TRBJ2-2
cdr3_length: 19
clone_size: many
d_call: -
cdr3_aa: CASSLAPTENRVNTGELFF

v_call: TRBV7-9
j_call: TRBJ2-1
cdr3_length: 15
clone_size: few
d_call: -
cdr3_aa: CASSTQGIGVNEQFF

v_call: TRBV5-1
j_call: TRBJ2-2
cdr3_length: 14
clone_size: few
d_call: -
cdr3_aa: CASSPPGRAGELFF

v_call: TRBV28
j_call: TRBJ2-7
cdr3_length: 14
clone_size: many
d_call: -
cdr3_aa: CASSSSRDGYEQYF

v_call: TRBV5-1
j_call: TRBJ2-7
cdr3_length: 15
clone_size: -
d_call: -
cdr3_aa: CASGGGDQISYEQYF

v_call: TRBV29-1
j_call: TRBJ1-2
cdr3_length: 14
clone_size: -
d_call: TRBD1
cdr3_aa: CSVVRTGPRDGYTF

v_call: TRBV7-3
j_call: TRBJ2-1
cdr3_length: 15
clone_size: few
d_call: TRBD2
cdr3_aa: CASSPSAGGYQEQFF

v_call: TRBV12-3/TRBV12-4
j_call: TRBJ1-2
cdr3_length: 14
clone_size: many
d_call: TRBD1
cdr3_aa: CASSFGTVFGGYTF

v_call: TRBV7-3
j_call: TRBJ2-3
cdr3_length: 15
clone_size: many
d_call: TRBD2
cdr3_aa: CASSFLAGGPDTQYF

v_call: TRBV7-6
j_call: TRBJ1-3
cdr3_length: 13
clone_size: many
d_call: -
cdr3_aa: CASSSSSGNTIYF

v_call: TRBV20-1
j_call: TRBJ1-1
cdr3_length: 14
clone_size: many
d_call: -
cdr3_aa: CSARGTSMNTEAFF

v_call: TRBV6-2/TRBV6-3
j_call: TRBJ2-5
cdr3_length: 17
clone_size: many
d_call: -
cdr3_aa: CASSYSTLAEIQETQYF

v_call: TRBV29-1
j_call: TRBJ2-1
cdr3_length: 9
clone_size: -
d_call: -
cdr3_aa: CSVEHEQFF

v_call: TRBV7-3
j_call: TRBJ1-1
cdr3_length: 14
clone_size: many
d_call: -
cdr3_aa: CASSPPPSSTEAFF

v_call: TRBV7-9
j_call: TRBJ2-3
cdr3_length: 17
clone_size: many
d_call: -
cdr3_aa: CASSLAGGGRRRDTQYF

v_call: TRBV9
j_call: TRBJ2-7
cdr3_length: 12
clone_size: -
d_call: -
cdr3_aa: CASSVGDFKQYF

v_call: TRBV12-3/TRBV12-4
j_call: TRBJ1-1
cdr3_length: 13
clone_size: many
d_call: -
cdr3_aa: CASSLDENTEAFF

v_call: TRBV6-4
j_call: TRBJ2-1
cdr3_length: 14
clone_size: once
d_call: -
cdr3_aa: CASSRQVSSDEQFF

v_call: TRBV27
j_call: TRBJ1-2
cdr3_length: 12
clone_size: few
d_call: -
cdr3_aa: CASKGINYGYTF

v_call: TRBV14
j_call: TRBJ2-7
cdr3_length: 15
clone_size: -
d_call: TRBD1
cdr3_aa: CASSHHGTGGHEQYF

v_call: TRBV6-5
j_call: TRBJ1-6
cdr3_length: 14
clone_size: many
d_call: -
cdr3_aa: CASSYSRPNSPLHF

v_call: TRBV5-4
j_call: TRBJ2-1
cdr3_length: 13
clone_size: -
d_call: TRBD2
cdr3_aa: CASTNRGEGEQFF

v_call: TRBV7-2
j_call: TRBJ1-3
cdr3_length: 14
clone_size: many
d_call: -
cdr3_aa: CASRPDLSGNTIYF